This TCR beta chain was identified during a study of blood T cell repertoires in COVID-19 (dated by TCRdb to the early 2020s). The study in broad terms: The collaborator samples originated in the United States, Italy and Spain and spanned the acute and convalescent phases of COVID-19. The sample metadata nearly always contained a de-identified subject ID, COVID-19 status, age in years and sex. The material from the prospective study consisted of cDNA or gDNA derived from T cells, B-cell-depleted T cells, or PBMCs. Subjects who had been exposed to COVID-19, were actively infected with it, or had recovered from it provided the deeply sampled blood TCRbeta repertoires that made up the dataset. Where available, HLA class I and class II types were obtained from metadata supplied by the sample provider rather than from assay-based typing. Samples were obtained from the ongoing ImmuneRACE study (first 160 participants) and from 950 to 1,500 subjects provided by 6 global collaborators. A freely available public database, intended as a resource for researchers studying the immune response to SARS-CoV-2, is where the repertoires were released.

What the authors observed across the whole study: How much clinical and demographic metadata was included differed by source and by participant, and the metadata was provided uncurated.

At one collaborating source in Seattle, patients were enrolled during active infection and were followed longitudinally through the course of disease. Collaborating institutions collected whole blood in K2EDTA tubes following their own protocols. For TCRbeta analysis, collaborators shipped samples in one of three forms: frozen whole blood, isolated PBMCs, or DNA extracted from either of those sample types. Points on this clone: Its binding antigen is unknown. Within one base of it there is no much larger clone, and no base qualities were kept.

CDR1 and CDR2 (SGHRS, YFSETQ) derive from the germline V gene. Its CDR3 holds 13 amino acids, cysteine through valine. Left in the record is the CDR3 DNA by itself, 39 bases read in frame from the first base. Trimming takes 5 bases from V and 4 bases from J, and the germline ends sit 13 bases apart. TCRbeta CDR3 regions were amplified from genomic DNA using the immunoSEQ Assay, a bias-controlled multiplex PCR. Regarding the original processing steps: Within the assay, amplification of reference gene primers was used to estimate how many nucleated cells each sample contained. To quantify the absolute abundance of each unique TCRbeta CDR3 rearrangement, sequence reads were collapsed and filtered. For each sample, productive Simpson clonality was calculated as the square root of Simpson's diversity index across productive rearrangements. Sourced from immuneACCESS, this table was stored by TCRdb with only in-frame sequences that have V and J called. A share of the clones is absent; for the studies checked, an unresolved V gene accounts for under half, and the remainder has no known explanation. That table gives V, J and clone size, and the DNA gave D and trimming. In this sample the table shows about 150,000 clones, approximately 84% of which occur a single time. The leading ten clones occupy roughly 8.3% of the sample.

The sequenced sample was peripheral blood. The sequence links TRBV5-1 to TRBJ2-7; TRBD2 is possibly the D segment (5 matching bases). This receptor was taken from a woman in her sixties with COVID-19, enrolled during active disease. The CDR3 region reads CASSIFPGYEQYV. The sequenced DNA: TGCGCCAGCAGTATTTTTCCGGGGTACGAGCAGTACGTC.